This entry describes one TCR beta chain. Per the original data handling: Estimates of nucleated cell counts were drawn from the amplification of reference gene primers. Only in-frame clones appear in the TCRdb table, and some are missing; sequencing was by immunoSEQ multiplex PCR. V, J and clone size reflect that table, while D and trimming were determined from the DNA. The sample has approximately 150,000 clones; 84% are singletons. This specimen comes from a study of blood T cell repertoires in COVID-19. Study details: Samples of COVID-19 (acute and convalescent) were obtained from the United States, Italy and Spain. PBMCs, B-cell-depleted T cells, or T cells provided the cDNA or gDNA that made up the material.

Per the germline V gene, CDR1 is MNHEY and CDR2 is SMNVEV (reference sequence). The length of the CDR3 is 16 residues. J was trimmed by 6 bases and V by 4 bases; bases with no gene match: 8. The sample was peripheral blood. This chain links TRBV27 with TRBJ2-3, with 12 bases that match TRBD2. This TCR was sampled from a man between 65 and 85 years old with acute or convalescent COVID-19. The DNA of the CDR3 is TGTGCCAGCAGTTCCCCTAGCGGGAGGGCCGTGGATACGCAGTATTTT. Its protein product is CASSSPSGRAVDTQYF.